This TCR beta chain was sequenced during a study of control samples from healthy donors and cancer patients. This CDR3 spans 18 amino acids. Germline V gives CDR1 LGHDT, CDR2 YNNKEL (reference sequence). V dropped 3 bases and J dropped 5; count of bases not matched to a gene: 13. Produced via immunoSEQ multiplex PCR; TCRdb's table is partial and in-frame only. This table has fewer than 150,000 clones, 75% to 95% appearing once. The sequencing sample was made of blood. The clonotype was recovered from a man aged 18 to 29 in good health. The V gene is TRBV3-1 (or the pseudogene TRBV3-2), the J gene TRBJ2-3, with TRBD2 identical over 11 bases. CDR3 sequence: CASSHFSGGARSGDTQYF. The DNA for the CDR3 is TGTGCCAGCAGCCACTTTAGCGGGGGGGCCAGATCAGGAGATACGCAGTATTTT.